The 16 T cell receptor beta chains in this list originate from one sample, sequenced in a study of blood T cells in healthy people across ages. Together with a sample-barcoded 5' primer, a J-beta primer mix was included in a second PCR lasting about 7 to 11 cycles. Each CDR3 protein gets one entry after TCRdb re-called the 5' RACE reads with MiXCR. The data contain about 1.1 million distinct CDR3 sequences, about two fifths of them seen just once; the ten biggest clones take up around 13%. Material: blood. The receptors were sampled from a man between 18 and 35 years old in good health.

V and J are TRBV29-1 and TRBJ1-1; unclear D gene. V lost 0 bases and J lost 7, with 12 bases in between. The CDR3 sequence is 13 residues long. Germline CDR1 reads SQVTM; CDR2 reads ANQGSEA. DNA for the CDR3: TGCAGCGTTGAAGAAGTTTCGGACTATGAAGCTTTCTTT. Its protein is CSVEEVSDYEAFF. Looking up the rest from reference TRBV29-1 and TRBJ1-1 gives the full variable domain: SAVISQKPSRDICQRGTSLTIQCQVDSQVTMMFWYRQQPGQSLTLIATANQGSEATYESGFVIDKFPISRPNLTFSTLTVSNMSPEDSSIYLCSVEEVSDYEAFFGQGTRLTVV.

This clonotype was picked up a small number of times. This chain uses TRBV28 with TRBJ1-1; D is uncertain. V was clipped by 6 bases and J by 7 bases, with 9 bases between them. Germline V gene data show CDR1 as MDHEN and CDR2 as SYDVKM. The CDR3 consists of 11 residues. DNA for the CDR3: TGTGCCAGCAGGTGGGGAGATGAAGCTTTCTTT. It codes for CASRWGDEAFF.

The rearrangement joins TRBV5-1 to TRBJ1-6; D is ambiguous. CDR3 length: 16 residues. Germline V CDR1 and CDR2: SGHRS, YFSETQ. Trimming removed 2 bases at V and 7 bases at J, with 16 bases between. The CDR3 region is CASSFGGLVGNSPLHF. CDR3 nucleotide sequence: TGCGCCAGCAGCTTCGGAGGGTTGGTAGGAAATTCACCCCTCCACTTT.

This chain links TRBV4-3 with TRBJ1-2; D may be TRBD1 (5 bases). The germline V gene has CDR1 LGHNA and CDR2 YSLEER. The CDR3 spans 15 residues. Trimming cost V 1 base and J 3 bases, with 12 bases left between them. CDR3 sequence (DNA): TGCGCCAGCAGCCAAGTGAGGGTACAGGACTATGGCTACACCTTC. Amino acid sequence: CASSQVRVQDYGYTF.

The chain joins TRBV7-2 to TRBJ1-1; the D is unclear. There are 14 residues in the CDR3. V gave up 1 base and J gave up 6 bases, with 12 bases separating them. CDR1 SGHTA and CDR2 FQGNSA come from the germline V gene. CDR3 sequence (DNA): TGTGCCAGCAGCTTAGGGGCCTCTAGCTCTGAAGCTTTCTTT. Protein product: CASSLGASSSEAFF.

The genes are TRBV27 and TRBJ1-2; D is perhaps TRBD1 (5 bases). CDR3 length: 17 residues. V shed 5 bases and J shed 1 base, with 20 bases lying between them. Germline CDR1 and CDR2: MNHEY and SMNVEV (reference sequence). CDR3 sequence: CASSPENGRDLNYGYTF. The CDR3 DNA sequence: TGTGCCAGCAGTCCCGAGAACGGGAGGGACCTTAACTATGGCTACACCTTC.

This rearrangement joins TRBV6-6 to TRBJ2-3, with TRBD1 identical over 10 bases. The V and J ends lost 5 bases and 0 bases, in that order; junction bases with no gene match: 5. This CDR3 region has 16 residues. Germline V lookup: CDR1 MNHNY, CDR2 SVGAGI (reference sequence). As DNA, the CDR3 is TGTGCCAGCAGTGCTTGGACAGGGGGGAGCACAGATACGCAGTATTTT. Protein sequence: CASSAWTGGSTDTQYF.

This clonotype was observed a few times. This chain joins TRBV9 and TRBJ1-5; the match to TRBD1 covers 7 bases. This CDR3 comprises 15 residues. CDR1 is SGDLS and CDR2 is YYNGEE in the germline V gene. V lost 4 bases and J lost 3; bases outside the gene matches: 7. For the CDR3, the DNA is TGTGCCAGCAGCCGGGAAGGGGGCCCCAATCAGCCCCAGCATTTT. It is translated as CASSREGGPNQPQHF.

This clonotype has a handful of counts. J is TRBJ1-2 and V is TRBV10-3, with a possible D match to TRBD1 (5 bases). Between the trimmed V and J ends, which lost 2 bases and 2 bases, there was a span of 15 bases. Germline CDR1 and CDR2: ENHRY and SYGVKD. The length of the CDR3 is 16 residues. CDR3 protein: CAISEPVRGINYGYTF. The DNA of the CDR3 is TGTGCCATCAGTGAGCCGGTAAGGGGTATCAACTATGGCTACACCTTC.

Comment on this clonotype: A read error is possible here, since a much larger clone lies one base away. The chain couples TRBV7-9 to TRBJ2-4; maybe TRBD1 (6 bases). The J call may not be correct, given that the DNA end is closer to TRBJ2-7. Looked up from germline, CDR1 is SEHNR and CDR2 is FQNEAQ (reference sequence). The CDR3 is made up of 12 amino acids. As DNA, the CDR3 is TGTGCCAGCAGCCTTGACAGGCACGAGCAGTACTTC. Protein: CASSLDRHEQYF.

In regard to this clonotype: It may be a read error: a sequence one base away is much more abundant. The V call is TRBV29-1, the J call TRBJ2-3; D remains unclear. V lost 7 bases and J 1 base, leaving 15 bases between the germline ends. The CDR3 is 14 amino acids. CDR1 is SQVTM and CDR2 is ANQGSEA in the germline V gene. The CDR3 sequence: CSGAHIGGTDTQYF. For the CDR3, the DNA is TGCAGCGGTGCCCACATTGGCGGCACAGATACGCAGTATTTT.

This clonotype has a single count. The V and J genes are TRBV6-6 and TRBJ1-1, with TRBD1 matching over 8 bases. V dropped 7 bases and J dropped 6; count of bases not matched to a gene: 10. The CDR3 sequence is 14 residues long. The V gene's germline CDR1 is MNHNY and CDR2 SVGAGI (reference sequence). The CDR3 protein is CASTMDREGSEAFF. As DNA, the CDR3 is TGTGCCAGCACCATGGACAGGGAAGGCTCTGAAGCTTTCTTT.

This clonotype was seen only a few times. J is TRBJ1-4 and V is TRBV29-1; D not resolved. CDR3 length equals 14 residues. V was cut by 4 bases and J by 7 bases, with 16 bases left in between. Looked up from germline, CDR1 is SQVTM and CDR2 is ANQGSEA. As DNA, the CDR3 is TGCAGCGTTGTTGACTCTTTTCGGGGTGAAAAACTGTTTTTT. Its protein is CSVVDSFRGEKLFF. The full variable domain, rest sourced from reference TRBV29-1 and TRBJ1-4, is SAVISQKPSRDICQRGTSLTIQCQVDSQVTMMFWYRQQPGQSLTLIATANQGSEATYESGFVIDKFPISRPNLTFSTLTVSNMSPEDSSIYLCSVVDSFRGEKLFFGSGTQLSVL.

This clonotype was recorded many times. This chain links TRBV27 with TRBJ1-2; D is undetermined. The length of the CDR3 is 13 residues. Germline V lookup: CDR1 MNHEY, CDR2 SMNVEV (reference sequence). Trimming shortened V by 6 bases and J by 2 bases, and 10 bases separated the two germline ends. This CDR3 is CASSLGRNYGYTF. Here the CDR3 DNA reads TGTGCCAGCAGCTTAGGGAGGAACTATGGCTACACCTTC.

The chain carries TRBV9 and TRBJ1-3; D perhaps matches TRBD1 (6 bases). CDR3 size: 15 residues. The V gene's germline CDR1 is SGDLS and CDR2 YYNGEE. Trimming left V 3 bases short and J 4 bases short, with 14 bases between. Here the CDR3 reads CASSASGTSGNTIYF. In DNA, the CDR3 is TGTGCCAGCAGCGCCTCCGGGACATCGGGAAACACCATATATTTT.

The J gene is TRBJ1-5, the V gene TRBV25-1, with D maybe TRBD1 (6 bases). Per germline, CDR1 MGHDK and CDR2 SYGVNS. Deletions cut 1 base from V and 5 bases from J, with 9 bases between. The CDR3 has 14 amino acids. CDR3 loop: CASSEWKGDQPQHF. The CDR3 bases are TGTGCCAGCAGTGAATGGAAGGGGGATCAGCCCCAGCATTTT.